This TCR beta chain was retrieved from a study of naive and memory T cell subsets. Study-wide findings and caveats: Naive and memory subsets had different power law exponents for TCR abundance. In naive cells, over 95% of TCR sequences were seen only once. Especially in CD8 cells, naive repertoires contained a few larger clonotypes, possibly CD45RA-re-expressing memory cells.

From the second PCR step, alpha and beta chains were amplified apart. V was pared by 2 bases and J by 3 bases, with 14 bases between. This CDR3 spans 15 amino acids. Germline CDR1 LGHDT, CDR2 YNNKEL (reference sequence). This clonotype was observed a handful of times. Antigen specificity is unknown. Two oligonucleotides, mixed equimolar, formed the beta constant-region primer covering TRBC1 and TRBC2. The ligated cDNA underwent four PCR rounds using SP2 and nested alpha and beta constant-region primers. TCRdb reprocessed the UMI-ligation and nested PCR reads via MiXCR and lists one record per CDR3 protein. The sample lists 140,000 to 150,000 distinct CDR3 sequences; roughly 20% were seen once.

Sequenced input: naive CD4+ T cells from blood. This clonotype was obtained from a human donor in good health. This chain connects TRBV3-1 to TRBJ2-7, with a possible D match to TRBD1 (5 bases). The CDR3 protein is CASSQSWAGIYEQYF. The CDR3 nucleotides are TGTGCCAGCAGCCAATCGTGGGCAGGGATCTACGAGCAGTACTTC.